This T cell receptor (beta chain) was retrieved from a study of blood T cell repertoires in COVID-19. Overall study context: From T cells, B-cell-depleted T cells, or PBMCs came the material, which was cDNA or gDNA.

CDR1 and CDR2 from the germline V gene are SGHRS and YFSETQ. V gave up 0 bases and J gave up 7 bases, with 8 bases separating them. This CDR3 comprises 14 residues. Here immunoSEQ multiplex PCR was the method, and the copy in TCRdb shows in-frame clones only, minus some. The repertoire holds 75,000 to 100,000 clones, with roughly nine tenths as singletons. Note on this clone: The sample carries other DNA sequences with the same CDR3.

The rearrangement joins TRBV5-1 to TRBJ1-6; D gene unclear. This TCR was recovered from a man between 65 and 85 years old with acute or convalescent COVID-19. The sequencing input was peripheral blood. For the CDR3, the DNA is TGCGCCAGCAGCTTGGTTGGGGAGAATTCACCCCTCCACTTT. It encodes CASSLVGENSPLHF.